The 10 T cell receptor beta chains presented below share a single source sample, sequenced in a study of shared clonotypes between healthy human individuals. Sequencing was performed with immunoSEQ multiplex PCR; in TCRdb, only in-frame clones are kept and a portion is missing. The table has about 700,000 clones, around 92% seen once. Naive CD8 cells lacked CD45RO, underwent positive selection for CCR7 and left out terminally differentiated effector memory CD45RA+ cells. The material sequenced was naive CD8+ T cells sorted from blood. These receptors were taken from a man aged 30 to 45 in good health.

The chain carries TRBV7-9 and TRBJ1-1, with 8 bases matching TRBD1. Germline V gene lookup returns CDR1 SEHNR and CDR2 FQNEAQ (reference sequence). The CDR3 covers 14 residues. J lost 4 bases, V lost 5 bases, and 6 bases had no gene match. The CDR3 bases are TGTGCCAGCAGCCTCAATACAGGGGGCACTGAAGCTTTCTTT. Translated, it gives CASSLNTGGTEAFF. The whole variable domain, filled in from reference TRBV7-9 and TRBJ1-1, reads DTGVSQNPRHKITKRGQNVTFRCDPISEHNRLYWYRQTLGQGPEFLTYFQNEAQLEKSRLLSDRFSAERPKGSFSTLEIQRTEQGDSAMYLCASSLNTGGTEAFFGQGTRLTVV.

The chain is built from TRBV7-7 and TRBJ2-5, with D perhaps matching TRBD1 (5 bases). Trimming stripped 2 bases from V and 5 bases from J, with 21 bases between. Germline-derived CDR1 and CDR2 are SSHAT and FNYEAQ (reference sequence). This CDR3 has 17 residues. CDR3 loop: CASSLSGARQHGETQYF. The DNA for the CDR3 is TGTGCCAGCAGCTTAAGTGGGGCACGCCAACATGGGGAGACCCAGTACTTC.

The CDR3 region is CASSWVAGELFF. The CDR3 DNA reads as TGTGCCAGTAGTTGGGTGGCCGGGGAGCTGTTTTTT. The genes are TRBV19 and TRBJ2-2; D unclear. The CDR3 consists of 12 residues. Deletions cut 5 bases from V and 6 bases from J, with 7 bases between. The germline gives CDR1 LNHDA, CDR2 SQIVND (reference sequence).

The chain has TRBV19 and TRBJ2-3; D possibly corresponds to TRBD2 (6 bases). The CDR3 totals 17 residues. V dropped 5 bases and J dropped 3 bases, with 21 bases sitting between them. The germline V gene encodes CDR1 LNHDA and CDR2 SQIVND (reference sequence). CDR3 sequence: CASSQLPLARGTDTQYF. DNA for the CDR3: TGTGCCAGTAGTCAACTCCCGCTAGCGCGCGGGACAGATACGCAGTATTTT.

This sequence joins TRBV5-1 and TRBJ1-1; the D gene is possibly TRBD1 (6 bases). The V and J ends lost 0 bases and 2 bases respectively, with 8 bases between them. Looked up from germline, CDR1 is SGHRS and CDR2 is YFSETQ. This CDR3 region has 14 residues. The CDR3 DNA is TGCGCCAGCAGCTTGGCAGGGGACAACACTGAAGCTTTCTTT. Translated, it gives CASSLAGDNTEAFF.

This chain uses TRBV5-6 with TRBJ2-7, with D possibly TRBD2 on 7 matching bases. CDR1 and CDR2 from the germline V gene are SGHDT and YYEEEE. The CDR3 consists of 14 residues. Trimming took off 0 bases at V and 4 bases at J, with 11 bases between the two ends. In nucleotides, the CDR3 is TGTGCCAGCAGCTTGGTGGGGGGGCAGTACGAGCAGTACTTC. Translated, it gives CASSLVGGQYEQYF. Variable domain in full (rest from reference TRBV5-6 and TRBJ2-7): DAGVTQSPTHLIKTRGQQVTLRCSPKSGHDTVSWYQQALGQGPQFIFQYYEEEERQRGNFPDRFSGHQFPNYSSELNVNALLLGDSALYLCASSLVGGQYEQYFGPGTRLTVT.

V and J are TRBV5-6 and TRBJ2-1, with 8 nucleotides matching TRBD2. This CDR3 has 15 amino acids. J lost 4 bases, V lost 6 bases, and 9 bases had no gene match. Germline CDR1 is SGHDT and CDR2 is YYEEEE. In nucleotides, the CDR3 is TGTGCCAGCAACCCGGGACTAGGGAATTACAATGAGCAGTTCTTC. Its translation: CASNPGLGNYNEQFF.

This chain joins TRBV19 and TRBJ2-1; a possible D gene is TRBD2 (6 bases). The germline gives CDR1 LNHDA, CDR2 SQIVND (reference sequence). The CDR3 has 20 amino acids. V was shortened by 3 bases and J by 0 bases, with 24 bases between the two germline ends. CDR3 nucleotide sequence: TGTGCCAGTAGTATTGGTCTGGGGGGAGAGACACTAATCTCCTACAATGAGCAGTTCTTC. As protein: CASSIGLGGETLISYNEQFF.

The CDR3 sequence is CASSLSFGAGTDYGYTF. CDR3 DNA: TGTGCCAGCAGCCTTTCCTTTGGAGCCGGGACAGACTATGGCTACACCTTC. V usage is TRBV7-9 and J usage is TRBJ1-2; 7 bases are shared with TRBD1. From germline, CDR1 is SEHNR and CDR2 FQNEAQ (reference sequence). This CDR3 is built from 17 residues. V gave up 5 bases and J gave up 3 bases; unmatched junction bases: 15.

The rearrangement joins TRBV15 to TRBJ1-4, with 7 positions matching TRBD1. J lost 4 bases, V lost 4 bases, and 15 bases had no gene match. Germline V gene sequence: CDR1 LNHNV, CDR2 YYDKDF (reference sequence). There are 18 residues in the CDR3. As DNA, the CDR3 is TGTGCCACCAGCACTTGGGACAGCCTACTAACCTTTAATGAAAAACTGTTTTTT. Translating gives CATSTWDSLLTFNEKLFF.